These T cell receptor beta chains were read from a single sample in a study of CD8 T cells in ankylosing spondylitis. TCRdb reanalysed the 5' RACE reads using MiXCR and keeps one entry per CDR3 protein. The data show some 130,000 distinct CDR3 sequences, roughly 10% seen once. Sequenced sample: blood, either unsorted or a sorted T cell fraction (not recorded which). Source of these receptors: a female donor with ankylosing spondylitis or in good health (not recorded which). The CDR3 runs from the conserved cysteine through the conserved F or W. The order of the fields is D gene, clone size, CDR3 length, J gene, V gene, CDR3 protein, CDR3 DNA. The D gene is left open where the match is weak. Clone size is not always given. Where it is, it says once, few, many or a class for expanded clones.

d_call: .
clone_size: many
cdr3_length: 15
j_call: TRBJ1-1
v_call: TRBV5-6
cdr3_aa: CASSLGRGANTEAFF
cdr3_nt: TGTGCCAGCAGCTTGGGGCGAGGGGCAAACACTGAAGCTTTCTTT

d_call: TRBD2
clone_size: many
cdr3_length: 16
j_call: TRBJ2-1
v_call: TRBV20-1
cdr3_aa: CSARELENSGAREQFF
cdr3_nt: TGCAGTGCTAGAGAGTTGGAGAATAGCGGGGCCCGAGAGCAGTTCTTC

d_call: .
clone_size: many
cdr3_length: 13
j_call: TRBJ2-1
v_call: TRBV5-1
cdr3_aa: CASSKEDWTEQFF
cdr3_nt: TGCGCCAGCAGCAAAGAGGACTGGACGGAGCAGTTCTTC

d_call: .
clone_size: many
cdr3_length: 15
j_call: TRBJ2-1
v_call: TRBV15
cdr3_aa: CATSRDRARYNEQFF
cdr3_nt: TGTGCCACCAGCAGAGATAGGGCGAGGTACAATGAGCAGTTCTTC

d_call: .
clone_size: many
cdr3_length: 15
j_call: TRBJ2-1
v_call: TRBV28
cdr3_aa: CASSLRQSSYNEQFF
cdr3_nt: TGTGCCAGCAGTCTCAGGCAGAGCTCCTACAATGAGCAGTTCTTC

d_call: .
clone_size: many
cdr3_length: 13
j_call: TRBJ1-2
v_call: TRBV12-3/TRBV12-4
cdr3_aa: CASRRVRTNGYTF
cdr3_nt: TGTGCCAGCAGGCGTGTTCGTACGAATGGCTACACCTTC

d_call: TRBD1
clone_size: .
cdr3_length: 14
j_call: TRBJ1-1
v_call: TRBV3-1
cdr3_aa: CASSQDGTVREAFF
cdr3_nt: TGTGCCAGCAGCCAAGACGGGACAGTCCGGGAAGCTTTCTTT

d_call: .
clone_size: many
cdr3_length: 13
j_call: TRBJ1-5
v_call: TRBV5-1
cdr3_aa: CASSPQGNQPQHF
cdr3_nt: TGCGCCAGCAGCCCACAGGGAAATCAGCCCCAGCATTTT

d_call: .
clone_size: .
cdr3_length: 11
j_call: TRBJ1-1
v_call: TRBV28
cdr3_aa: CASSIRTEAFF
cdr3_nt: TGTGCCAGCAGTATACGCACTGAAGCTTTCTTT

d_call: .
clone_size: many
cdr3_length: 11
j_call: TRBJ1-1
v_call: TRBV20-1
cdr3_aa: CSSLRDTEAFF
cdr3_nt: TGCAGTTCTCTCAGGGACACTGAAGCTTTCTTT

d_call: .
clone_size: .
cdr3_length: 16
j_call: TRBJ2-1
v_call: TRBV12-3/TRBV12-4
cdr3_aa: CASSSYRGQSGNEQFF
cdr3_nt: TGTGCCAGCAGTTCTTACCGGGGCCAAAGTGGCAATGAGCAGTTCTTC

d_call: .
clone_size: many
cdr3_length: 15
j_call: TRBJ1-1
v_call: TRBV20-1
cdr3_aa: CSARPGYGMNTEAFF
cdr3_nt: TGCAGTGCTAGGCCAGGGTATGGGATGAACACTGAAGCTTTCTTT

d_call: TRBD2
clone_size: .
cdr3_length: 18
j_call: TRBJ2-1
v_call: TRBV3-1
cdr3_aa: CASSQGGLAGAKVNEQFF
cdr3_nt: TGTGCCAGCAGCCAAGGCGGCCTAGCGGGGGCCAAGGTCAATGAGCAGTTCTTC

d_call: .
clone_size: many
cdr3_length: 16
j_call: TRBJ1-1
v_call: TRBV28
cdr3_aa: CASSSPAAGLNTEAFF
cdr3_nt: TGTGCCAGCAGTTCCCCGGCGGCCGGTTTGAACACTGAAGCTTTCTTT

d_call: TRBD2
clone_size: many
cdr3_length: 15
j_call: TRBJ2-1
v_call: TRBV20-1
cdr3_aa: CSARDLLAGNNEQFF
cdr3_nt: TGCAGTGCTAGAGATCTGCTAGCGGGAAACAATGAGCAGTTCTTC

d_call: .
clone_size: many
cdr3_length: 13
j_call: TRBJ2-2
v_call: TRBV28
cdr3_aa: CASSFYRSGELFF
cdr3_nt: TGTGCCAGCAGTTTTTATAGATCCGGGGAGCTGTTTTTT